Below are 24 T cell receptor beta chains sequenced from a single sample in a study of T cell responses to AZD1222 COVID-19 vaccine. Sequencing used immunoSEQ multiplex PCR; TCRdb keeps in-frame clones, though not all of them. The sample has roughly 100,000 clones; around 91% are singletons. Sequencing used peripheral blood, obtained on day 0 of AZD1222 vaccination. These receptors all come from an adult in good health.

This clone appeared once. V usage is TRBV18 and J usage is TRBJ2-7; TRBD1 matches at 7 bases. The CDR3 consists of 13 residues. The ends lost 10 bases at V and 7 bases at J; junction bases unmatched: 13. Germline assignment: CDR1 KGHSH and CDR2 LQKENI. In nucleotides, the CDR3 is TGTGCCACTTCAGGGGGACAGCACGTAGAGCAGTACTTC. Residues: CATSGGQHVEQYF.

The CDR3 nucleotides read TGTGCCAGCAGCCTACTAGCGGGAGAAGAGACCCAGTACTTC. Protein product: CASSLLAGEETQYF. The chain carries TRBV7-6 and TRBJ2-5; 11 bases fit TRBD2. This CDR3 has 14 residues. V shed 5 bases and J 3 bases; nucleotides not matched to a gene: 2. Germline V gives CDR1 SGHVS, CDR2 FNYEAQ.

The chain combines TRBV7-2 with TRBJ2-7, with a tentative D call TRBD2 (5 bases). V lost 3 bases and J 5 bases, leaving 20 bases between the germline ends. The length of the CDR3 is 16 residues. CDR1 is SGHTA and CDR2 is FQGNSA in the germline V gene. For the CDR3, the DNA is TGTGCCAGCAGCTTTCGATGGTGGGGAGTGAGGAACGAGCAGTACTTC. It translates to CASSFRWWGVRNEQYF.

The rearrangement links TRBV15 to TRBJ1-1; 9 bases match TRBD1. CDR3 length: 17 residues. Germline CDR1 and CDR2: LNHNV and YYDKDF (reference sequence). V dropped 1 base and J dropped 0; count of bases not matched to a gene: 6. The CDR3 protein is CATSRGGQGPLNTEAFF. The CDR3 DNA reads as TGTGCCACCAGCAGAGGCGGACAGGGGCCGCTGAACACTGAAGCTTTCTTT.

V is TRBV28 and J is TRBJ1-6; D gene ambiguous. Germline values: CDR1 MDHEN, CDR2 SYDVKM. V lost 7 bases and J lost 5, with 18 bases in between. This CDR3 region has 16 residues. CDR3 DNA sequence: TGTGCCAGCACCAATTCCCTCCCCAGGAATAATTCACCCCTCCACTTT. Translated, it gives CASTNSLPRNNSPLHF. The full variable domain, with the rest looked up from reference TRBV28 and TRBJ1-6, is DVKVTQSSRYLVKRTGEKVFLECVQDMDHENMFWYRQDPGLGLRLIYFSYDVKMKEKGDIPEGYSVSREKKERFSLILESASTNQTSMYLCASTNSLPRNNSPLHFGNGTRLTVT.

The chain employs TRBV2 and TRBJ2-7; D not resolved. The CDR3 consists of 14 residues. V lost 4 bases and J lost 6, with 16 bases in between. The germline CDR1 and CDR2 sequences are SNHLY and FYNNEI. The CDR3 region is CASSVLDGLGEQYF. The CDR3 region has the DNA TGTGCCAGCAGTGTCCTAGATGGCCTAGGCGAGCAGTACTTC.

The V and J genes are TRBV28 and TRBJ2-1, with D maybe TRBD2 (6 bases). Germline V gene lookup returns CDR1 MDHEN and CDR2 SYDVKM. CDR3 length: 15 residues. V lost 2 bases and J lost 0, with 8 bases in between. For the CDR3, the DNA is TGTGCCAGCAGTTTAGGAGGGAACTCCTACAATGAGCAGTTCTTC. Its translation: CASSLGGNSYNEQFF.

The chain has TRBV27 and TRBJ1-2; a possible D gene is TRBD1 (5 bases). Per the germline V gene, CDR1 is MNHEY and CDR2 is SMNVEV (reference sequence). V lost 1 base to trimming and J lost 4 bases, with 10 bases between them. The length of the CDR3 is 14 residues. The CDR3 sequence is CASSLLGTGYGYTF. CDR3 coding DNA: TGTGCCAGCAGTTTATTGGGGACCGGCTATGGCTACACCTTC.

This CDR3 is CASSLIQNGLPDTQYF. Written as DNA, the CDR3 is TGTGCCAGCAGCTTGATACAGAACGGATTACCAGATACGCAGTATTTT. This rearrangement joins TRBV7-9 to TRBJ2-3, with unresolved D. Looked up from germline, CDR1 is SEHNR and CDR2 is FQNEAQ (reference sequence). This CDR3 region has 16 residues. V dropped 3 bases and J dropped 4 bases, with 17 bases sitting between them.

V gene TRBV27 combines with J gene TRBJ1-6; 10 nucleotides agree with TRBD1. With 3 bases clipped from V and 7 bases from J, the junction kept 3 bases outside the gene matches. Germline-derived CDR1 and CDR2 are MNHEY and SMNVEV (reference sequence). This CDR3 contains 15 residues. CDR3 sequence reads: CASSFWTGGNSPLHF. The DNA for the CDR3 is TGTGCCAGCAGTTTTTGGACAGGGGGAAATTCACCCCTCCACTTT.

This rearrangement joins TRBV11-2 to TRBJ2-7; no definite D call. The CDR3 sequence is 15 residues long. The germline CDR1 and CDR2 sequences are SGHAT and FQNNGV. V was clipped by 2 bases and J by 0 bases, with 11 bases between them. The CDR3 DNA follows: TGTGCCAGCAGCTTAAGTCCTGTACCCTCCTACGAGCAGTACTTC. Protein: CASSLSPVPSYEQYF.

The rearrangement uses TRBV5-1 and TRBJ2-1, with TRBD1 identical over 7 bases. The CDR3 is made up of 14 amino acids. J gave up 6 bases and V 5 bases, and 8 bases lay outside the gene matches. Per germline, CDR1 SGHRS and CDR2 YFSETQ. CDR3 coding DNA: TGCGCCAGCAGTCCCACAGGGGACCGCAATGAGCAGTTCTTC. Protein: CASSPTGDRNEQFF.

This clone was counted once. Because the CDR3 is missing its conserved closing phenylalanine or tryptophan, this is likely a read error. Because the CDR3's place on the DNA is in doubt, the DNA is left out and the CDR3 is given as listed by TCRdb. The genes are TRBV6-1 and TRBJ1-3; the listed D gene, TRBD1, was not tested against the DNA. CDR1 is MNHNS, CDR2 SASEGT, per germline. The CDR3 spans 11 amino acids, including both terminal residues. The CDR3: CASSDPGQGGL.

The chain has TRBV7-2 and TRBJ2-1, with D perhaps being TRBD1 or TRBD2 (5 bases each). The CDR3 runs to 15 residues. Germline CDR1 and CDR2: SGHTA and FQGNSA. Trimming took off 5 bases at V and 10 bases at J, with 21 bases between the two ends. The CDR3 sequence: CASSPQGRRTVEQFF. The CDR3 nucleotides read TGTGCCAGCAGCCCTCAGGGACGGCGGACGGTAGAGCAGTTCTTC.

V gene TRBV27 combines with J gene TRBJ1-1; tentatively, D is TRBD1 (5 bases). The CDR3 loop spans 16 amino acids. Per germline, CDR1 MNHEY and CDR2 SMNVEV (reference sequence). V was clipped by 2 bases and J by 0 bases, with 13 bases between them. The CDR3 DNA reads TGTGCCAGCAGTTTAGCGGGGGGGGGAATGAACACTGAAGCTTTCTTT. This sequence encodes CASSLAGGGMNTEAFF.

The chain has TRBV7-2 and TRBJ1-1; D perhaps matches TRBD1 (6 bases). The V end lost 1 base, the J end lost 5 bases, and 11 bases lay between the germline ends. This CDR3 region has 14 residues. CDR1 is SGHTA, CDR2 FQGNSA, per germline. In DNA form, the CDR3 reads TGTGCCAGCAGCTTAGGAGGGGGGAAAACTGAAGCTTTCTTT. Its protein is CASSLGGGKTEAFF.

The chain is built from TRBV28 and TRBJ2-1; 7 bases map to TRBD1. V lost 6 bases, J lost 2 bases, and 4 bases stayed unmatched. Germline V gene lookup returns CDR1 MDHEN and CDR2 SYDVKM. The CDR3 is 14 amino acids. CDR3 nucleotides: TGTGCCAGCAGCGCCGGGACAGCCTACAATGAGCAGTTCTTC. Its translation is CASSAGTAYNEQFF.

The genes are TRBV19 and TRBJ1-1; D is unclear. The germline gives CDR1 LNHDA, CDR2 SQIVND (reference sequence). The CDR3 contains 14 residues. Trimming shortened V by 5 bases and J by 1 base, and 11 bases separated the two germline ends. In DNA form, the CDR3 reads TGTGCCAGTAGTCCTCAATTCGGGAACACTGAAGCTTTCTTT. It specifies CASSPQFGNTEAFF.

The V and J genes are TRBV12-3 or TRBV12-4 and TRBJ2-7; D is unclear. The CDR3 loop spans 12 amino acids. Trimming shortened V by 8 bases and J by 1 base, and 9 bases separated the two germline ends. The DNA of the CDR3 is TGTGCCAGCGCAAATCAGTCCTACGAGCAGTACTTC. It translates to CASANQSYEQYF.

This chain connects TRBV9 to TRBJ1-6; D remains unclear. This CDR3 comprises 17 residues. With 0 bases removed from V and 0 bases from J, the gap between germline ends came to 10 bases. Germline V gives CDR1 SGDLS, CDR2 YYNGEE. CDR3 bases: TGTGCCAGCAGCGTAGGTGGCAGCCTCTCCTATAATTCACCCCTCCACTTT. It translates to CASSVGGSLSYNSPLHF.

This clone was counted between two and nine times. The gene calls are TRBV2 and TRBJ1-3; no definite D call. CDR3 length equals 13 residues. Germline V lookup: CDR1 SNHLY, CDR2 FYNNEI. With 3 bases removed from V and 8 bases from J, the gap between germline ends came to 11 bases. The CDR3 here is CASSDLEGDTIYF. CDR3 nucleotide sequence: TGTGCCAGCAGTGACCTTGAGGGTGACACCATATATTTT.

The chain combines TRBV6-5 with TRBJ2-3, with TRBD2 identical over 10 bases. The CDR3 has 13 residues. From germline, CDR1 is MNHEY and CDR2 SVGAGI. V shed 0 bases, J shed 9 bases, and the junction held 0 bases outside the gene matches. CDR3: CASSYSTSGTQYF. CDR3 DNA: TGTGCCAGCAGTTACTCGACTAGCGGGACGCAGTATTTT.

V is TRBV5-5 and J is TRBJ1-5; no reliable D call. CDR1 and CDR2 (germline): SGHKS, YYEKEE (reference sequence). The CDR3 extends over 13 amino acids. V was cut by 4 bases and J by 7 bases, with 12 bases left in between. CDR3 sequence reads: CASSRVVDQPQHF. CDR3 nucleotides: TGTGCCAGCAGCCGGGTCGTGGACCAGCCCCAGCATTTT.

The rearrangement links TRBV7-3 to TRBJ2-7, with 10 bases identical to TRBD2. This CDR3 has 15 amino acids. V was clipped by 4 bases and J by 3 bases; unmatched bases: 6. Germline-derived CDR1 and CDR2 are SGHTA and FQGTGA. The CDR3 DNA reads as TGTGCCAGCAGCTCTGGACTAGCGGATGACTACGAGCAGTACTTC. Its translation is CASSSGLADDYEQYF.